This TCR beta chain was identified in a study of immune characterization of retroperitoneal liposarcoma. The CDR3 extends over 17 amino acids. The germline V gene has CDR1 SGHDT and CDR2 YYEEEE. Between the trimmed V and J ends, which lost 4 bases and 2 bases, there was a span of 22 bases. This clonotype occurred a few times. TCRdb itself ran the PCR reads through MiXCR, one entry per CDR3 protein. The top ten hold more than 6.5% of the sample, which has 10,000 or so distinct CDR3 sequences, about a quarter seen once. Specimen: tumor tissue. The source of this sequence is a male donor with retroperitoneal liposarcoma. This sequence joins TRBV5-6 and TRBJ2-7, with a tentative D call TRBD1 (7 bases). The CDR3 spells CASSLDRRLGGTYEQYF. CDR3 sequence (DNA): TGTGCCAGCAGCCTGGACAGGAGGCTTGGGGGGACCTACGAGCAGTACTTC.